Listed below are T cell receptor beta chains from one sample, sequenced in a study of CD8 T cells in ankylosing spondylitis. MiXCR, run by TCRdb on the 5' RACE reads, gives a single entry per CDR3 protein. Of a few hundred thousand distinct CDR3 sequences in the sample, 11% were seen once. Sequences were obtained from blood, either unsorted or a sorted T cell fraction (not recorded which). Every receptor here comes from a female donor with ankylosing spondylitis or in good health (not recorded which). Each CDR3 is given with its conserved first and last residue. A D gene is named only where the DNA matches it firmly. Rows may omit the clone size; those that give it use once, few, many or a size class.

d_gene,v_gene,abundance,j_gene,CDR3aa,CDR3nt
TRBD1,TRBV5-6,.,TRBJ2-5,CASSAGTEETQYF,TGTGCCAGCAGCGCCGGGACAGAAGAGACCCAGTACTTC
.,TRBV27,.,TRBJ2-5,CASSLRASQETQYF,TGTGCCAGCAGTTTACGGGCCAGCCAAGAGACCCAGTACTTC
.,TRBV5-1,few,TRBJ2-6,CASRMGSGANVLTF,TGCGCCAGCAGAATGGGTTCTGGGGCCAACGTCCTGACTTTC
.,TRBV5-1,.,TRBJ2-2,CASSLARGSAGELFF,TGCGCCAGCAGCTTGGCCAGGGGATCGGCCGGGGAGCTGTTTTTT
.,TRBV5-1,many,TRBJ2-3,CASSLTGVVNTDTQYF,TGCGCCAGCAGCTTGACCGGGGTTGTTAACACAGATACGCAGTATTTT
TRBD1,TRBV19,.,TRBJ2-3,CASSGPGQDPSYTQYF,TGTGCCAGTAGTGGACCGGGACAGGACCCATCCTATACGCAGTATTTT
TRBD1,TRBV7-2,many,TRBJ2-5,CASSAGQGAWETQYF,TGTGCCAGCAGCGCCGGACAGGGGGCTTGGGAGACCCAGTACTTC
.,TRBV28,few,TRBJ1-1,CASSPPGRVNTEAFF,TGTGCCAGCAGTCCCCCTGGCAGGGTGAACACTGAAGCTTTCTTT
.,TRBV7-6,few,TRBJ1-5,CASSPGPDLNQPQHF,TGTGCCAGCAGTCCGGGCCCTGACCTCAATCAGCCCCAGCATTTT
.,TRBV7-7,few,TRBJ2-2,CASSLTPLEGPVGELFF,TGTGCCAGCAGCTTAACCCCCCTGGAGGGCCCGGTCGGGGAGCTGTTTTTT
.,TRBV9,few,TRBJ2-5,CASSVGPERSQETQYF,TGTGCCAGCAGCGTAGGTCCCGAGCGGTCCCAAGAGACCCAGTACTTC
.,TRBV7-9,many,TRBJ2-1,CASSFRQEQFF,TGTGCCAGCAGCTTTCGGCAGGAGCAGTTCTTC
.,TRBV7-2,.,TRBJ2-5,CASSLLWETQYF,TGTGCCAGCAGTCTCCTTTGGGAGACCCAGTACTTC
TRBD2,TRBV3-1,.,TRBJ2-5,CASSQSGRGWETQYF,TGTGCCAGCAGCCAAAGCGGGAGGGGATGGGAGACCCAGTACTTC
.,TRBV2,many,TRBJ2-3,CASSVNGLFTDTQYF,TGTGCCAGCAGTGTGAATGGGTTGTTCACAGATACGCAGTATTTT
TRBD2,TRBV7-9,many,TRBJ2-1,CASSRTSGYSYNEQFF,TGTGCCAGCAGCCGGACTAGCGGTTACTCCTACAATGAGCAGTTCTTC
.,TRBV6-6,many,TRBJ2-2,CASSYFSEELFF,TGTGCCAGCAGTTATTTTTCCGAGGAGCTGTTTTTT
TRBD1,TRBV2,.,TRBJ2-2,CASSGTGPPNTGELFF,TGTGCCAGCAGCGGGACAGGACCTCCGAACACCGGGGAGCTGTTTTTT
.,TRBV4-2,many,TRBJ2-1,CASSQGMGADNEQFF,TGTGCCAGCAGCCAAGGAATGGGGGCAGACAATGAGCAGTTCTTC
.,TRBV30,many,TRBJ2-1,CAWTHSGRPEQFF,TGTGCCTGGACTCACTCTGGACGTCCTGAGCAGTTCTTC
.,TRBV12-3/TRBV12-4,many,TRBJ2-3,CASSQTPGPSTDTQYF,TGTGCCAGCAGCCAAACCCCGGGTCCGTCCACAGATACGCAGTATTTT
TRBD1,TRBV27,many,TRBJ1-2,CASSLGRGPNYGYTF,TGTGCCAGCAGTTTAGGAAGGGGGCCTAACTATGGCTACACCTTC
.,TRBV7-2,.,TRBJ1-2,CASTRQMGPEGGYTF,TGTGCCAGCACCAGACAAATGGGCCCTGAGGGGGGCTACACCTTC
TRBD1,TRBV6-5,many,TRBJ1-1,CASSYPKGNRGHVDTEAFF,TGTGCCAGCAGTTACCCGAAGGGGAACAGGGGGCATGTTGACACTGAAGCTTTCTTT
.,TRBV10-3,many,TRBJ1-1,CAISESGGPLNTEAFF,TGTGCCATCAGTGAGTCTGGTGGACCGCTGAACACTGAAGCTTTCTTT
TRBD1,TRBV5-5,many,TRBJ2-7,CASSYWDSYSYEQYF,TGTGCCAGCAGCTACTGGGACAGTTACTCCTACGAGCAGTACTTC
.,TRBV5-1,many,TRBJ1-4,CASSRTVGISNEKLFF,TGCGCCAGCAGTAGGACGGTCGGAATTTCTAATGAAAAACTGTTTTTT
.,TRBV5-1,many,TRBJ1-1,CASTEGFGEAFF,TGCGCCAGCACTGAGGGTTTCGGTGAAGCTTTCTTT
TRBD2,TRBV7-2,few,TRBJ2-7,CASREGSGSEQYF,TGTGCCAGCAGGGAGGGTAGCGGGAGTGAGCAGTACTTC
.,TRBV20-1,few,TRBJ1-3,CSALDKLSGNTIYF,TGCAGTGCTCTGGACAAACTCTCTGGAAACACCATATATTTT
.,TRBV12-3/TRBV12-4,few,TRBJ1-4,CASSLWSPNEKLFF,TGTGCCAGCAGTTTATGGTCTCCTAATGAAAAACTGTTTTTT
.,TRBV5-1,many,TRBJ2-2,CASSLAVGDTGELFF,TGCGCCAGCAGCTTGGCCGTAGGAGACACCGGGGAGCTGTTTTTT
.,TRBV5-5,.,TRBJ1-6,CASSPLTTGVVMSPLHF,TGTGCCAGCAGCCCCCTTACGACAGGCGTCGTGATGTCACCCCTCCACTTT
TRBD2,TRBV6-5,many,TRBJ2-7,CATSGGVYEQYF,TGTGCCACTAGCGGGGGGGTCTACGAGCAGTACTTC
.,TRBV20-1,many,TRBJ2-2,CSARDRGFWGTGELFF,TGCAGTGCTAGAGATAGAGGGTTTTGGGGGACCGGGGAGCTGTTTTTT
.,TRBV20-1,many,TRBJ2-1,CSASPFHEQFF,TGCAGTGCTAGCCCCTTTCATGAGCAGTTCTTC
TRBD2,TRBV29-1,.,TRBJ2-1,CSVDPTSGGLYNEQFF,TGCAGCGTTGACCCGACTAGCGGGGGGCTGTACAATGAGCAGTTCTTC
TRBD1,TRBV4-1,many,TRBJ2-7,CASSQESTGGYEQYF,TGCGCCAGCAGCCAAGAGTCTACAGGGGGCTACGAGCAGTACTTC
.,TRBV28,.,TRBJ2-2,CASSSPGRGRTGELFF,TGTGCCAGCAGTTCTCCCGGCCGGGGGAGAACCGGGGAGCTGTTTTTT
.,TRBV7-2,few,TRBJ1-2,CASSPQDTFYGYTF,TGTGCCAGCAGCCCGCAGGACACTTTCTATGGCTACACCTTC
.,TRBV12-3/TRBV12-4,many,TRBJ2-7,CASSFWTASYEQYF,TGTGCCAGCAGTTTTTGGACAGCCTCCTACGAGCAGTACTTC
.,TRBV7-9,few,TRBJ1-2,CASSLEGPSAYGYTF,TGTGCCAGCAGCTTAGAAGGGCCATCCGCGTATGGCTACACCTTC
.,TRBV12-3/TRBV12-4,.,TRBJ2-7,CASSFLGTGTYEQYF,TGTGCCAGCAGTTTTTTAGGGACGGGGACCTACGAGCAGTACTTC
.,TRBV6-5,few,TRBJ2-1,CASTSGRGRDEQFF,TGTGCCAGCACTTCGGGACGTGGAAGGGATGAGCAGTTCTTC
TRBD2,TRBV28,few,TRBJ2-3,CASSFQPGGGDTQYF,TGTGCCAGCAGTTTCCAGCCGGGGGGGGGAGATACGCAGTATTTT